Listed below are T cell receptor beta chains from one sample, sequenced in a study of shared clonotypes between healthy human individuals. Assay used: immunoSEQ multiplex PCR; TCRdb lists only in-frame clones, some missing. The sample contains about 490,000 clones, approximately 79% of which appear only once. The sequenced sample was PBMCs. Receptors were obtained from a woman in her thirties or forties in good health. Some clones in this sample may be carry-over from other donors' samples. CDR3s include the opening cysteine and the closing phenylalanine or tryptophan. D genes are given only for firm matches. Clone size is given for some rows only: seen once, a few or many times, or a class if the clone is expanded.

length	V	J	D	size	CDR3	DNA
14	TRBV6-5	TRBJ2-7	TRBD2	-	CASSYWTSGNEQYF	TGTGCCAGCAGTTATTGGACTAGCGGGAACGAGCAGTACTTC
18	TRBV28	TRBJ1-6	TRBD1	many	CASSSHLRRQGGSSPLHF	TGTGCCAGCAGTTCCCACCTCAGACGACAGGGTGGGAGTTCACCCCTCCACTTT
15	TRBV25-1	TRBJ2-4	-	-	CASSGTAAGKNIQYF	TGTGCCAGCAGTGGGACAGCGGCCGGCAAAAACATTCAGTACTTC
15	TRBV19	TRBJ2-5	TRBD2	few	CASSMPGRAQETQYF	TGTGCCAGTAGTATGCCCGGGAGGGCCCAAGAGACCCAGTACTTC
15	TRBV10-3	TRBJ2-7	-	once	CAISDVGSTTYEQYF	TGTGCCATCAGCGATGTAGGCAGCACAACCTACGAGCAGTACTTC
15	TRBV6-6	TRBJ2-2	TRBD2	-	CASSWGLAGVGELFF	TGTGCCAGCAGTTGGGGACTAGCGGGCGTCGGGGAGCTGTTTTTT
12	TRBV27	TRBJ1-2	-	-	CASSFLPAGYTF	TGTGCCAGCAGTTTCCTCCCGGCGGGCTACACCTTC
16	TRBV5-1	TRBJ2-2	TRBD2	-	CASSLVPSGDTGELFF	TGCGCCAGCAGCTTGGTACCTAGCGGTGACACCGGGGAGCTGTTTTTT
16	TRBV7-9	TRBJ1-3	TRBD1	-	CASSPPSTGSGNTIYF	TGTGCCAGCAGCCCCCCCTCGACAGGGTCTGGAAACACCATATATTTT
14	TRBV6-5	TRBJ2-5	TRBD1	-	CASSWDRGGETQYF	TGTGCCAGCAGCTGGGACAGGGGGGGAGAGACCCAGTACTTC
13	TRBV5-6	TRBJ1-2	-	-	CASSLGRRYGYTF	TGTGCCAGCAGCTTAGGACGGCGCTATGGCTACACCTTC
15	TRBV4-2	TRBJ1-4	TRBD1	-	CASSQEHGQGEKLFF	TGTGCCAGCAGCCAAGAACACGGACAGGGGGAAAAACTGTTTTTT
15	TRBV5-1	TRBJ2-2	-	-	CASSLEAANTGELFF	TGCGCCAGCAGCTTGGAGGCAGCAAACACCGGGGAGCTGTTTTTT
17	TRBV21-1	TRBJ2-7	-	-	CASSTTLIGEGGHEQYF	TGTGCCAGCAGCACCACCCTCATCGGGGAAGGAGGCCACGAGCAGTACTTC
15	TRBV9	TRBJ1-2	-	-	CASSVTSRDGTSQSF	TGTGCCAGCAGCGTAACCTCCCGGGACGGAACCTCCCAAAGCTTC
13	TRBV11-2	TRBJ1-4	-	-	CASSRRVWEKLFF	TGTGCCAGCAGCAGGAGGGTTTGGGAAAAACTGTTTTTT
14	TRBV9	TRBJ1-1	-	once	CASSVGGGDTEAFF	TGTGCCAGCAGCGTAGGTGGAGGTGACACTGAAGCTTTCTTT
14	TRBV27	TRBJ2-7	TRBD1	-	CASSRDRVPYEQYF	TGTGCCAGCAGTAGGGACAGGGTGCCCTACGAGCAGTACTTC
16	TRBV15	TRBJ2-1	-	-	CATSRGGGSSYNEQFF	TGTGCCACCAGCAGAGGAGGCGGGTCCTCCTACAATGAGCAGTTCTTC
17	TRBV11-2	TRBJ2-7	TRBD1	-	CASSHGTALLQNYEQYF	TGTGCCAGCAGCCACGGGACAGCGCTTCTGCAGAATTACGAGCAGTACTTC
13	TRBV19	TRBJ2-1	-	once	CASSMKGGYEQFF	TGTGCCAGTAGTATGAAGGGGGGCTATGAGCAGTTCTTC
14	TRBV7-9	TRBJ1-2	TRBD1	-	CASSPGQALGGYTF	TGTGCCAGCAGCCCAGGACAGGCCCTCGGTGGCTACACCTTC
15	TRBV5-6	TRBJ2-3	TRBD2	-	CASSFRSGSSDTQYF	TGTGCCAGCAGCTTCCGAAGCGGGAGCTCAGATACGCAGTATTTT
13	TRBV18	TRBJ1-2	-	-	CASSPPGDYGYTF	TGTGCCAGCTCACCACCGGGGGATTATGGCTACACCTTC
14	TRBV18	TRBJ2-7	-	-	CASSPTTVAYEQYF	TGTGCCAGCTCACCGACGACAGTTGCCTACGAGCAGTACTTC
15	TRBV4-2	TRBJ1-1	TRBD1	few	CASSQGTGGDTEAFF	TGTGCCAGCAGCCAAGGGACAGGGGGGGACACTGAAGCTTTCTTT
13	TRBV15	TRBJ2-5	-	-	CATSRDIEETQYF	TGTGCCACCAGCAGAGATATCGAGGAGACCCAGTACTTC
16	TRBV6-1	TRBJ2-7	TRBD1	-	CASSDVFGQGTYEQYF	TGTGCCAGCAGTGATGTGTTTGGACAGGGTACCTACGAGCAGTACTTC
15	TRBV30	TRBJ2-2	-	few	CARRSAGEDTVELFF	TGTGCCCGGAGGAGTGCAGGGGAGGATACCGTGGAGCTGTTTTTT
13	TRBV19	TRBJ2-7	-	-	CASSMNLGYEQYF	TGTGCCAGTAGTATGAATTTGGGATACGAGCAGTACTTC
16	TRBV5-8	TRBJ2-6	-	-	CASSLARGAGANVLTF	TGTGCCAGCAGCTTGGCTAGGGGGGCTGGGGCCAACGTCCTGACTTTC
13	TRBV27	TRBJ2-1	-	-	CASCPAAYNEQFF	TGTGCCAGCTGCCCAGCGGCTTACAATGAGCAGTTCTTC
15	TRBV5-1	TRBJ2-5	-	-	CASGPRGGAQETQYF	TGCGCCAGCGGCCCCCGGGGTGGGGCCCAAGAGACCCAGTACTTC
14	TRBV5-1	TRBJ2-7	-	once	CASSLGTSSYEQYF	TGCGCCAGCAGCTTGGGGACAAGCTCCTACGAGCAGTACTTC
15	TRBV5-6	TRBJ2-2	-	many	CASSLRTTNTGELFF	TGTGCCAGCAGCTTGAGGACAACGAACACCGGGGAGCTGTTTTTT
12	TRBV28	TRBJ2-7	-	-	CASSFAYYEQYF	TGTGCCAGCAGTTTCGCCTACTACGAGCAGTACTTC
14	TRBV6-5	TRBJ2-4	TRBD2	-	CASRPLAGDNIQYF	TGTGCCAGCAGGCCCCTAGCGGGAGATAACATTCAGTACTTC
13	TRBV6-5	TRBJ2-5	TRBD2	-	CASSSTSGGTQYF	TGTGCCAGCAGTTCGACCAGCGGGGGGACCCAGTACTTC
14	TRBV19	TRBJ1-1	-	-	CASSATTVNTEAFF	TGTGCCAGTAGTGCCACGACAGTGAACACTGAAGCTTTCTTT
16	TRBV2	TRBJ1-2	-	-	CASSEGPGAGVYGYTF	TGTGCCAGCAGTGAAGGGCCGGGGGCAGGAGTCTATGGCTACACCTTC
15	TRBV6-5	TRBJ1-3	-	-	CASIQSRTSRNTIYF	TGTGCCAGCATCCAGTCGAGGACGTCAAGAAACACCATATATTTT
16	TRBV6-6	TRBJ1-3	-	-	CASIRGTALSGNTIYF	TGTGCCAGCATCCGAGGGACCGCTCTCTCTGGAAACACCATATATTTT